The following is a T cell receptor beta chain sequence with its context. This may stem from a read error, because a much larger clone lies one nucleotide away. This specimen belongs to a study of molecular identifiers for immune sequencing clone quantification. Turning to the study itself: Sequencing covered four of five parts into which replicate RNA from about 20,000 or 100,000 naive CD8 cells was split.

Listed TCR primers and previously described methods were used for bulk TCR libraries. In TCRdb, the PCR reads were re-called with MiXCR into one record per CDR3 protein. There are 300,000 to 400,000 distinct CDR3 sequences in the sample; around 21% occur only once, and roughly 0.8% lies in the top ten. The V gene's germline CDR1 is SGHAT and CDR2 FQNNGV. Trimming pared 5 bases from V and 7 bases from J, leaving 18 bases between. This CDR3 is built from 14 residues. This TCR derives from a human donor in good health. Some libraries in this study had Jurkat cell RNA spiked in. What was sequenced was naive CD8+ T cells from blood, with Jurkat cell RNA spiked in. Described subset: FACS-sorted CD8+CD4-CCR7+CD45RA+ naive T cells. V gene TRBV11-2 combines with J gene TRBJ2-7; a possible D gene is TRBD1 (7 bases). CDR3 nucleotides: TGTGCCAGCAGCACCCCAGGGGGGTTGTTTGAGCAGTACTTC. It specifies CASSTPGGLFEQYF.